This T cell receptor (beta chain) was captured in a study of identical twins. TCRdb processed the 5' RACE reads anew with MiXCR; each CDR3 protein has one entry. The table has approximately 620,000 distinct CDR3 sequences, 8.5% to 9% seen once. This clonotype was detected ten times or more. Its antigen remains unidentified. The V gene lost 2 bases and the J gene lost 0 bases, with 18 bases spanning the gap. The CDR3 length is 18 residues. Germline-derived CDR1 and CDR2 are SGDLS and YYNGEE. Points from the study as a whole: Twin-shared out-of-frame alpha sequences were enriched for low generation probability.

A further study also used this sample, focusing on yellow fever vaccine responses in identical twins.

Sequenced sample: PBMCs. V usage is TRBV9 and J usage is TRBJ2-1; D perhaps matches TRBD2 (5 bases). The sequence was collected from a woman aged 18-30 years in good health. CDR3 residues: CASSVNPDLANSYNEQFF. Written as DNA, the CDR3 is TGTGCCAGCAGCGTGAATCCCGATCTAGCCAACTCCTACAATGAGCAGTTCTTC.